What follows are 3 T cell receptor beta chains derived from one specimen sequenced in a study of regulatory T cells in long-lasting Graves disease. Time point given: newly diagnosed GD, antithyroid drugs for less than 3 months. Extracted PBMC RNA gave rise to the TCR library. Building the TCR beta libraries relied on iRepertoire HTBI primers, and CDR3 regions underwent Arm-PCR. TCRdb analysed the multiplex PCR reads with MiXCR anew, one entry per CDR3 protein. Here the sample spans 530,000 or so distinct CDR3 sequences, approximately 13% being singletons. The data also belong to a second study, concerning T cells in Graves' hyperthyroidism and ophthalmopathy.

Sequencing used peripheral blood mononuclear cells (PBMCs), obtained at new diagnosis, from a patient treated with antithyroid drugs. These receptors were collected from a man in his thirties or forties with Graves disease.

This clonotype was recorded at least ten times. The chain combines TRBV19 with TRBJ2-7, with D unclear. Germline CDR1 and CDR2: LNHDA and SQIVND (reference sequence). The V gene lost 6 bases and the J gene lost 4 bases, with 25 bases spanning the gap. CDR3 length: 17 residues. CDR3 nucleotide sequence: TGTGCCAGTAGCAGCTCCAGTGTGGCTAAGCAGCTGTACGAGCAGTACTTC. This translates into CASSSSSVAKQLYEQYF.

This clonotype has a handful of counts. This sequence joins TRBV18 and TRBJ2-3; the match to TRBD2 covers 8 bases. Germline CDR1 reads KGHSH; CDR2 reads LQKENI. The CDR3 sequence is 16 residues long. V gave up 6 bases and J gave up 2 bases; unmatched junction bases: 10. The CDR3, as DNA: TGTGCCAGCTCCCCTTCCCTAGCGGGTGCCACAGATACGCAGTATTTT. Translating gives CASSPSLAGATDTQYF. The full variable domain, in which reference TRBV18 and TRBJ2-3 provide the parts outside the CDR3, is NAGVMQNPRHLVRRRGQEARLRCSPMKGHSHVYWYRQLPEEGLKFMVYLQKENIIDESGMPKERFSAEFPKEGPSILRIQQVVRGDSAAYFCASSPSLAGATDTQYFGPGTRLTVL.

This clonotype was counted many times. V and J are TRBV13 and TRBJ2-7, with TRBD2 identical over 8 bases. The CDR3 has 16 residues. With V trimmed by 5 bases and J by 0 bases, 9 bases remained unmatched. Germline values: CDR1 PRHDT, CDR2 FYEKMQ (reference sequence). CDR3 protein: CASSDFVAGHSYEQYF. The CDR3 bases are TGTGCCAGCAGCGATTTCGTAGCGGGACACTCCTACGAGCAGTACTTC.